Shown below are 18 T cell receptor beta chains from a single sample sequenced in a study of CD8+CD57+ T cells in acquired aplastic anemia. Using genomic DNA as the template, TCR beta VDJ and CDR3 profiling was carried out. Each CDR3 protein is one row after TCRdb ran MiXCR on the reads. The table has about 150,000 distinct CDR3 sequences, 40% to 45% seen once. Sample: sorted CD4+, CD8+, or CD8+CD57+ T cells (not recorded which) from PBMCs. Source of these receptors: a human donor in good health, serving as a control.

The chain has TRBV20-1 and TRBJ2-3; 9 bases are a match to TRBD2. This CDR3 comprises 16 residues. V lost 1 base and J lost 0; bases outside the gene matches: 5. Germline V lookup: CDR1 DFQATT, CDR2 SNEGSKA (reference sequence). The CDR3 sequence is CSARAGTSFSTDTQYF. The CDR3 coding sequence is TGCAGTGCTAGAGCCGGGACTAGCTTTAGCACAGATACGCAGTATTTT.

The rearrangement uses TRBV29-1 and TRBJ1-2; D remains ambiguous. The CDR3 loop spans 11 amino acids. V was trimmed by 3 bases and J by 8 bases, leaving 10 bases between them. Germline CDR1 is SQVTM and CDR2 is ANQGSEA. The CDR3 sequence: CSVERARGYTF. The DNA of the CDR3 is TGCAGCGTTGAGAGGGCTCGGGGCTACACCTTC.

On this clonotype itself: A clone one base away is much larger, so this may be a read error. This rearrangement joins TRBV5-1 to TRBJ2-1, with 10 bases that match TRBD2. CDR1 is SGHRS, CDR2 YFSETQ, per germline. The CDR3 has 13 residues. The CDR3 DNA sequence: TGCGTCAGTAGCGGGAGGACGTACAATGAGCAGTTCTTC. This translates into CVSSGRTYNEQFF.

This clonotype was found many times. V and J are TRBV20-1 and TRBJ2-7; D is unresolved. Germline CDR1 reads DFQATT; CDR2 reads SNEGSKA (reference sequence). The CDR3 loop spans 11 amino acids. V was pared by 6 bases and J by 1 base, with 7 bases between. This chain's CDR3 is CSAGISYEQYF. DNA of the CDR3: TGCAGTGCGGGGATTTCCTACGAGCAGTACTTC.

The chain employs TRBV19 and TRBJ1-4; no firm D call. CDR3 size: 14 residues. In germline, CDR1 is LNHDA, CDR2 SQIVND (reference sequence). V was shortened by 8 bases and J by 7 bases, with 17 bases between the two germline ends. The CDR3 is CASGTTAVVEKLFF. As DNA, the CDR3 is TGTGCCAGTGGTACGACTGCGGTGGTTGAAAAACTGTTTTTT.

This rearrangement joins TRBV24-1 to TRBJ2-7, with 9 nucleotides matching TRBD1. CDR3 length: 15 amino acids. The germline V gene has CDR1 KGHDR and CDR2 SFDVKD. Germline trimming cut 9 bases from V and 2 bases from J; bases unmatched to any gene: 10. The CDR3 here is CATHGRDRVTYEQYF. CDR3 coding DNA: TGTGCCACCCACGGAAGGGACAGGGTGACCTACGAGCAGTACTTC.

The V call is TRBV12-3 or TRBV12-4, the J call TRBJ2-1; the match to TRBD1 covers 7 bases. Trimming took 5 bases from V and 2 from J; bases not matched to a gene: 6. This CDR3 has 15 amino acids. CDR3 region: CASSPGTATYNEQFF. Written as DNA, the CDR3 is TGTGCCAGCAGTCCCGGGACAGCAACCTACAATGAGCAGTTCTTC.

A note on this clonotype: Germline and junction disagree at one end, which may indicate a read error. This rearrangement joins TRBV29-1 to TRBJ1-1; D unresolved. CDR1 and CDR2 from the germline V gene are SQVTM and ANQGSEA. The CDR3 is made up of 14 amino acids. The chain's CDR3 is CSVEGISRATEALF. CDR3 bases: TGCAGCGTCGAAGGTATATCAAGAGCCACTGAAGCTCTCTTT.

This clonotype was observed at least ten times. Here the CDR3 reads CASSLGSTSRGEQYF. Written as DNA, the CDR3 is TGCGCCAGCAGCTTGGGGTCTACGTCCAGGGGGGAGCAGTACTTC. This chain uses TRBV5-1 with TRBJ2-7; TRBD1 matches at 7 bases. CDR3 length: 15 residues. The junction had 10 bases not matched to a gene; V was cut back by 0 bases and J by 7 bases. From germline, CDR1 is SGHRS and CDR2 YFSETQ.

This clonotype was counted many times. The gene calls are TRBV24-1 and TRBJ1-2; D ambiguous. The V and J ends lost 4 bases and 0 bases respectively, with 8 bases between them. The CDR3 loop spans 14 amino acids. Germline lookup yields CDR1 KGHDR and CDR2 SFDVKD. CDR3 coding DNA: TGTGCCACCAGTGAGTCTCCTCCTAACTATGGCTACACCTTC. This encodes CATSESPPNYGYTF.

The chain employs TRBV25-1 and TRBJ2-3; D call uncertain. The CDR3 totals 12 residues. The germline V gene encodes CDR1 MGHDK and CDR2 SYGVNS. Trimming took 9 bases from V and 4 from J, leaving 11 bases between them. CDR3 protein: CASTSWADTQYF. The CDR3 coding sequence is TGTGCCAGTACCTCTTGGGCAGATACGCAGTATTTT.

For this clonotype: This may be a read error: a much more frequent sequence differs by one nucleotide. V is TRBV10-3 and J is TRBJ1-1, with D hard to call. V dropped 5 bases and J dropped 12 bases, with 19 bases sitting between them. The CDR3 sequence is 13 residues long. In germline, CDR1 is ENHRY, CDR2 SYGVKD. CDR3 residues: CAISYSRGSGTFF. Written as DNA, the CDR3 is TGTGCCATCAGTTACTCCCGTGGGAGTGGGACTTTCTTT.

Of note for this clonotype: A much more abundant neighbour one base away suggests this may be a read error. The rearrangement joins TRBV7-2 to TRBJ1-4, with D possibly matching TRBD1 (6 bases). This CDR3 has 14 residues. Germline V gene data show CDR1 as SGHTA and CDR2 as FQGNSA. Trimming removed 4 bases at V and 7 bases at J, with 13 bases between. CDR3 nucleotides: TGTGCCAGCAGCTCTACAGGGTGGAGTGAAAAACTGTTTTTT. Its protein product is CASSSTGWSEKLFF.

This clonotype was detected only a few times. As DNA, the CDR3 is TGTGCCAGCAGCCTCCGGGACGGTTATAATTCACCCCTCCACTTT. It translates to CASSLRDGYNSPLHF. The chain has TRBV28 and TRBJ1-6; possible D gene TRBD1, 5 bases. The ends were cut back, 6 bases at V and 4 bases at J, with 13 bases in the middle. The CDR3 extends over 15 amino acids. The germline gives CDR1 MDHEN, CDR2 SYDVKM.

This clonotype was recorded at least ten times. The chain joins TRBV11-2 to TRBJ2-3, with 14 nucleotides matching TRBD2. Germline CDR1 SGHAT, CDR2 FQNNGV. With 4 bases clipped from V and 4 bases from J, the junction kept 7 bases outside the gene matches. The CDR3 is 17 residues long. CDR3: CASSSGTSGSTPDTQYF. DNA of the CDR3: TGTGCCAGCAGCTCAGGGACTAGCGGGAGTACCCCAGATACGCAGTATTTT.

This clonotype was seen a few times. A read error may be the cause here, since a much bigger clone is one base away. The J gene is TRBJ2-1, the V gene TRBV7-9; D gene uncertain. The CDR3 extends over 12 amino acids. Trimming shortened V by 2 bases and J by 15 bases, and 14 bases separated the two germline ends. Per the germline V gene, CDR1 is SEHNR and CDR2 is FQNEAQ (reference sequence). Here the CDR3 reads CASSLPRSSLFF. The CDR3 DNA reads TGTGCCAGCAGCTTACCCCGATCCTCCTTGTTCTTC.

This clonotype was observed at least ten times. The gene calls are TRBV19 and TRBJ2-3; 11 bases fit TRBD2. The CDR3 covers 15 residues. The V segment lost 6 bases and the J segment 0 bases; nucleotides outside the gene matches: 2. Germline V lookup: CDR1 LNHDA, CDR2 SQIVND (reference sequence). CDR3 amino acids: CASRPSGGSTDTQYF. The CDR3 DNA is TGTGCCAGTAGGCCTAGCGGGGGGAGCACAGATACGCAGTATTTT.

This clonotype came up many times. This chain joins TRBV15 and TRBJ1-2, with D uncertain. CDR1 and CDR2 from the germline V gene are LNHNV and YYDKDF (reference sequence). V shed 1 base and J shed 6 bases, with 15 bases lying between them. This CDR3 region has 15 residues. DNA for the CDR3: TGTGCCACCAGCAGAGGAGACCGGAAAACCAATGGCTACACCTTC. It codes for CATSRGDRKTNGYTF.